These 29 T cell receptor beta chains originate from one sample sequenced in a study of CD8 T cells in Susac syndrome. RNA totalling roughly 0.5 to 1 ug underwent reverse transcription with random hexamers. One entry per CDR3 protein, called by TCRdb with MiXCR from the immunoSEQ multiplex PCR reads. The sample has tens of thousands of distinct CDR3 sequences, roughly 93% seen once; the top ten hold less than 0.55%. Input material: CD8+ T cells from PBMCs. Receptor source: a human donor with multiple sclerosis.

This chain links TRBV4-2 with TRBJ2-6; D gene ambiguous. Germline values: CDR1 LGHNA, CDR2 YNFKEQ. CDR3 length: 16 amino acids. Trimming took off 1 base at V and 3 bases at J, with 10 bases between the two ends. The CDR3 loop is CASSQAPGLGANVLTF. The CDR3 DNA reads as TGTGCCAGCAGCCAAGCCCCCGGTCTTGGGGCCAACGTCCTGACTTTC.

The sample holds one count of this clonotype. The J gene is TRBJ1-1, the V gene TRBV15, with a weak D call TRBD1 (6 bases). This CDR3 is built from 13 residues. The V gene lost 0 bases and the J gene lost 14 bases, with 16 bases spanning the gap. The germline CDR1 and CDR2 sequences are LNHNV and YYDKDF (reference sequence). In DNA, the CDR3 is TGTGCCACCAGCAGAGAGGGGGGACACCAGGGATTCTTT. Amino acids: CATSREGGHQGFF.

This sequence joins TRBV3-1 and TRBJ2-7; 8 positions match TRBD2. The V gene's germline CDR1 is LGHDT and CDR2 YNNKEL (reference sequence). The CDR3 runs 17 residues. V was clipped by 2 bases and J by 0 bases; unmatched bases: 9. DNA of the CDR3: TGTGCCAGCAGCCAAATAGCGGGAAGGGTAAGCTCCTACGAGCAGTACTTC. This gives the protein CASSQIAGRVSSYEQYF.

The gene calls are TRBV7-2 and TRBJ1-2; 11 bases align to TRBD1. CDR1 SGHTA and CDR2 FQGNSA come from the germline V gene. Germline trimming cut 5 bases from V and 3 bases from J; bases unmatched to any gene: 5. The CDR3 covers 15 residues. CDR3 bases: TGTGCCAGCAGCGGTGGGGACAGGGGGGACTATGGCTACACCTTC. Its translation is CASSGGDRGDYGYTF. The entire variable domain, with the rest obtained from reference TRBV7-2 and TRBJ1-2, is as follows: GAGVSQSPSNKVTEKGKDVELRCDPISGHTALYWYRQSLGQGLEFLIYFQGNSAPDKSGLPSDRFSAERTGGSVSTLTIQRTQQEDSAVYLCASSGGDRGDYGYTFGSGTRLTVV.

This CDR3 reads CATSETGISYGYTF. The CDR3 region has the DNA TGTGCCACCAGTGAGACAGGGATCAGCTATGGCTACACCTTC. The genes are TRBV24-1 and TRBJ1-2; 7 positions agree with TRBD1. The CDR3 is 14 residues long. V shed 4 bases, J shed 4 bases, and the junction held 5 bases outside the gene matches. Looked up from germline, CDR1 is KGHDR and CDR2 is SFDVKD.

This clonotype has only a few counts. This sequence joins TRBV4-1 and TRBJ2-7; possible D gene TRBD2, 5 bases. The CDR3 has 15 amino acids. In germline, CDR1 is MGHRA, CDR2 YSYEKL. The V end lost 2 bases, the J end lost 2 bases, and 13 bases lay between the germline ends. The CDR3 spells CASSQYHSGTYEQYF. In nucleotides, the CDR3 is TGCGCCAGCAGCCAATACCACAGCGGTACCTACGAGCAGTACTTC.

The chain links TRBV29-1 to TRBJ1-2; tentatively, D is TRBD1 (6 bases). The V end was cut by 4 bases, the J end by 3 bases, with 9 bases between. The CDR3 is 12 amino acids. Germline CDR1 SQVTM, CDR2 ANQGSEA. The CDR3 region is CSVVTGYYGYTF. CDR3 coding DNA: TGCAGCGTTGTAACAGGGTACTATGGCTACACCTTC.

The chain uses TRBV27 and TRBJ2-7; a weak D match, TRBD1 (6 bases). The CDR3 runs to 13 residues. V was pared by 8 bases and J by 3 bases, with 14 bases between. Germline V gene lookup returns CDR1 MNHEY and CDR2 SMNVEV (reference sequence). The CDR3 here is CASATGSGYEQYF. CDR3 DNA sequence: TGTGCCAGCGCAACAGGGAGCGGCTACGAGCAGTACTTC.

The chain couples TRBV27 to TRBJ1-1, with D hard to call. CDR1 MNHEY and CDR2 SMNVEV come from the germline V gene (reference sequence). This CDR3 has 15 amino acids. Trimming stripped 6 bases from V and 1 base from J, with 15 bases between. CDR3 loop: CASSQAWRGNTEAFF. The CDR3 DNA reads TGTGCCAGCAGCCAAGCCTGGCGAGGGAACACTGAAGCTTTCTTT.

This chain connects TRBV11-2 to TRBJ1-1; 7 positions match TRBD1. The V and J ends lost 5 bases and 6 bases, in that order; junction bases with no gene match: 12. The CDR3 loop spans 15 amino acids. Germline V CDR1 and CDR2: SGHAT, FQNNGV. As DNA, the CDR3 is TGTGCCAGCAGCCCCTTCACCGGGACAGACTCTGAAGCTTTCTTT. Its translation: CASSPFTGTDSEAFF.

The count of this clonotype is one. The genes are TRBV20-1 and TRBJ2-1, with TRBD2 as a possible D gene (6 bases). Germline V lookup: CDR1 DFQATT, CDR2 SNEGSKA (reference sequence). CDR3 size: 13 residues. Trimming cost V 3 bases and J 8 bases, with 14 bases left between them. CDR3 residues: CSAREGREYEQFF. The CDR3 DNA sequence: TGCAGTGCTAGGGAGGGCAGGGAGTATGAGCAGTTCTTC.

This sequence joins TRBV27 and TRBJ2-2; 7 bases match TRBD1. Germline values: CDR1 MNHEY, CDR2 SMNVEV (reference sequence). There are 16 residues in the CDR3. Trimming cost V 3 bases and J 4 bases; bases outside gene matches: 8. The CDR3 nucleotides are TGTGCCAGCAGTTTTTACCAGGGGGTGGGCACCGGGGAGCTGTTTTTT. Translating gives CASSFYQGVGTGELFF.

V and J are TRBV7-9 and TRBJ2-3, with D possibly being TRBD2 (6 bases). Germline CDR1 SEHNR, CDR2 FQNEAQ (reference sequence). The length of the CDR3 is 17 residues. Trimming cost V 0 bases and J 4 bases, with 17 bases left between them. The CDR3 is CASSLASGPWISDTQYF. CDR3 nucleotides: TGTGCCAGCAGCTTAGCGAGCGGGCCCTGGATTTCAGATACGCAGTATTTT.

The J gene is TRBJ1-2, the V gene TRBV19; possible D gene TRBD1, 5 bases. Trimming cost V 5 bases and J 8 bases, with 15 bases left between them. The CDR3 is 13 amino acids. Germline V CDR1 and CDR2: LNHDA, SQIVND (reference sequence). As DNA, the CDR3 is TGTGCCAGTAGTTGGGGGACCCTGGAAGGCTACACCTTC. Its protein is CASSWGTLEGYTF.

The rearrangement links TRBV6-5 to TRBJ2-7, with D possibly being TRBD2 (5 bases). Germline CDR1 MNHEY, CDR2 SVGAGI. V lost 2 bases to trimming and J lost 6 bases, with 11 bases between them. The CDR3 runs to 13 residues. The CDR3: CASSYAYGVEQYF. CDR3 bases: TGTGCCAGCAGTTACGCGTACGGGGTCGAGCAGTACTTC.

CDR3 loop: CASSDRDRGLDTQYF. The CDR3 bases are TGTGCCAGCAGCGACCGGGACAGGGGGCTTGATACGCAGTATTTT. This chain connects TRBV9 to TRBJ2-3, with TRBD1 matching 12 bases. Germline CDR1 reads SGDLS; CDR2 reads YYNGEE. Unmatched junction bases numbered 5, after V lost 3 bases and J lost 6 bases. This CDR3 is built from 15 residues.

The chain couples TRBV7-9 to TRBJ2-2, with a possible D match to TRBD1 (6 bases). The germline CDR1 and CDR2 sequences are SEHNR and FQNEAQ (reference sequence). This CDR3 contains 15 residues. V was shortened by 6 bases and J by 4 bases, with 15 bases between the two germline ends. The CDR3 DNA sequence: TGTGCCAGCAGGACGCCGGGACACCCCACCGGGGAGCTGTTTTTT. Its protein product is CASRTPGHPTGELFF.

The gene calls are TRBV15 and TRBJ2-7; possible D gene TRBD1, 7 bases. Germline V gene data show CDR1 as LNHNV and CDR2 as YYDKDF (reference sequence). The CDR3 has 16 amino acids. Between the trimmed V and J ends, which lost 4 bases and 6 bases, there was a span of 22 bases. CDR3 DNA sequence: TGTGCCACCAGCACCGTCCAAGCAGGGGGGATCGTCGAGCAGTACTTC. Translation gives CATSTVQAGGIVEQYF.

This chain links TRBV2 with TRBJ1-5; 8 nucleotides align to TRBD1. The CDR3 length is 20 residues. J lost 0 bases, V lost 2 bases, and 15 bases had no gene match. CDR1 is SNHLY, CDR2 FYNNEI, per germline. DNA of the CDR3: TGTGCCAGCAGTGAATCAACCTTGAGACAGGGGAGAAGTAGCAATCAGCCCCAGCATTTT. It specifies CASSESTLRQGRSSNQPQHF. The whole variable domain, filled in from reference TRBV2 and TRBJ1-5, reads EPEVTQTPSHQVTQMGQEVILRCVPISNHLYFYWYRQILGQKVEFLVSFYNNEISEKSEIFDDQFSVERPDGSNFTLKIRSTKLEDSAMYFCASSESTLRQGRSSNQPQHFGDGTRLSIL.

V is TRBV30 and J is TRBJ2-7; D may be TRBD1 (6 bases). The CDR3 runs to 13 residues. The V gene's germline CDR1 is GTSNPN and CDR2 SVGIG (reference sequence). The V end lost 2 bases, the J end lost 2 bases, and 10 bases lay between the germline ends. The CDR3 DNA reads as TGTGCCTGGAGTTTACAGGGAACCTACGAGCAGTACTTC. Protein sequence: CAWSLQGTYEQYF.

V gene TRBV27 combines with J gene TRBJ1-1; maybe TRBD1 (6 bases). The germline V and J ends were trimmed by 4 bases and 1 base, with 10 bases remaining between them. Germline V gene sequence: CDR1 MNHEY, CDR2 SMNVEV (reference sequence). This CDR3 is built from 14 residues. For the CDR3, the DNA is TGTGCCAGCAGTTATAAGGGACAGAACACTGAAGCTTTCTTT. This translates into CASSYKGQNTEAFF.

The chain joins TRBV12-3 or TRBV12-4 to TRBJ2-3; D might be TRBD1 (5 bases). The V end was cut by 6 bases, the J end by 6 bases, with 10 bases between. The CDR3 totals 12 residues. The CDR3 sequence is CASSPKGDTQYF. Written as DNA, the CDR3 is TGTGCCAGCAGCCCTAAGGGGGATACGCAGTATTTT.

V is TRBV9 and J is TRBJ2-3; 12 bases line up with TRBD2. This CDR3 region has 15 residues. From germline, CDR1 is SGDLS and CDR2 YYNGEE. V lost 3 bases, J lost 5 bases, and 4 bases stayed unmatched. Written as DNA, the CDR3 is TGTGCCAGCAGCGGGACTAGCGGGGATAGAGATACGCAGTATTTT. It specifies CASSGTSGDRDTQYF.

The CDR3 spells CASSFGAGDYEQYF. Written as DNA, the CDR3 is TGTGCCAGCAGCTTCGGGGCGGGGGACTACGAGCAGTACTTC. The chain links TRBV11-2 to TRBJ2-7; TRBD2 matches 7 bases. With 3 bases clipped from V and 3 bases from J, the junction kept 5 bases outside the gene matches. This CDR3 spans 14 amino acids. CDR1 SGHAT and CDR2 FQNNGV come from the germline V gene.

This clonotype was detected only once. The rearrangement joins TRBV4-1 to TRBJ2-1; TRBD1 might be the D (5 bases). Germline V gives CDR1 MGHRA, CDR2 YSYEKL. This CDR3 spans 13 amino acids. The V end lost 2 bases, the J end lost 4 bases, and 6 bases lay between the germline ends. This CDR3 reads CASSQQGYNEQFF. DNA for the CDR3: TGCGCCAGCAGCCAACAGGGTTACAATGAGCAGTTCTTC.

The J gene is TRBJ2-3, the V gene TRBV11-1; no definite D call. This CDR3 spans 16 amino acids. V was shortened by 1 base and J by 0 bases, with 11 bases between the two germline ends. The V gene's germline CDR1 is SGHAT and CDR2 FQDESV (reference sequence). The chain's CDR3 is CASSLVIGLSTDTQYF. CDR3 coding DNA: TGTGCCAGCAGCTTAGTGATCGGTCTAAGCACAGATACGCAGTATTTT.

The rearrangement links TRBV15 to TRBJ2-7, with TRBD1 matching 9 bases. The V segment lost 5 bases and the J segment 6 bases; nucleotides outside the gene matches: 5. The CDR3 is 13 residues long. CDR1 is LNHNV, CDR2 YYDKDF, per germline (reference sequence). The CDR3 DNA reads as TGTGCCACCAGCGCAGGACAGGGGTTCGAGCAGTACTTC. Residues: CATSAGQGFEQYF.

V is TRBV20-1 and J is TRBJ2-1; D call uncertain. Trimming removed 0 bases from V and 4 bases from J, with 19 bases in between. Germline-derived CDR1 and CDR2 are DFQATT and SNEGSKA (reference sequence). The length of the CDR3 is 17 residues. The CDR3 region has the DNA TGCAGTGCTAGAGATTCCCTCGGTCCAGGTCTGTACAATGAGCAGTTCTTC. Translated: CSARDSLGPGLYNEQFF.

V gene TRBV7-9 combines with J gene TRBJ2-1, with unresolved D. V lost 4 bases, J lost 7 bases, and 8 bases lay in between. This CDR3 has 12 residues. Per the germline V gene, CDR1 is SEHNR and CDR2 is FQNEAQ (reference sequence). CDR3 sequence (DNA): TGTGCCAGCAGCTATCCCCGGAATGAGCAGTTCTTC. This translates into CASSYPRNEQFF.